This is a list of T cell receptor beta chains from one sample in a study of vaccination effects on CD4 cells after COVID-19. Their specific antigens are unknown. The method was immunoSEQ multiplex PCR; TCRdb's version includes in-frame clones alone and lacks a portion of them. The sample holds approximately 40,000 clones, roughly 73% seen once. Material: CD4+ T cells from PBMCs cultured with a peptide pool, obtained before COVID-19 vaccination. The origin of the receptors is a human donor who had a prior SARS-CoV-2 infection. Each CDR3 is given with its conserved first and last residue. Fields, in order: V gene, CDR3 protein.

>TRBV5-5
CASRDSVVAGKDTQYF
>TRBV19
CASGRYDTQYF
>TRBV10-1
CASSESRSSNQPQHF
>TRBV30
CAWTPGIHYGYTF
>TRBV5-4
CASSPGTGGQETQYF
>TRBV5-4
CASSLGENYEQYF
>TRBV12-5
CASGLGRASGRSAGELFF
>TRBV18
CASSPGVYQETQYF
>TRBV30
CAWRPAGGLDTQYF
>TRBV15
CATSLRFRVPGPQHF
>TRBV7-2
CASSSQGLDSEQFF
>TRBV5-1
CASSFGTHLQETQYF
>TRBV5-4
CASSLGGTASHSYNEQFF
>TRBV11-3
CASSLISNSPLHF
>TRBV9
CASSVARARKNTEAFF
>TRBV7-6
CASSSSTSAMETQYF
>TRBV18
CASSSRTEMNTEAFF
>TRBV12-3/TRBV12-4
CASSFYSEDEQFF
>TRBV5-6
CASSQGIPETQYF
>TRBV15
CATSSRQIGQPQHF
>TRBV2
CASRRTSGGHNEQFF
>TRBV6-1
CASSERTDQETQYF
>TRBV7-3
CASSSHSGSTDTQYF
>TRBV5-5
CASSLGTGGDYGYTF
>TRBV5-6
CASSEQGQPWTDTQYF
>TRBV2
CASRDRGYEQFF
>TRBV6-5
CASLEQYYGYTF
>TRBV7-2
CASSLMTRWETQYF
>TRBV3-1/TRBV3-2
CASRTSPGELFF
>TRBV9
CASSPGTYERSGELFF
>TRBV5-6
CASSAGRTYGYTF
>TRBV24-1
CATSDRGSYNEQFF
>TRBV7-2
CASSLSYGGHSSGNTIYF